The entry that follows covers one T cell receptor beta chain sequence. CDR1 is MGHRA and CDR2 is YSYEKL in the germline V gene. The V gene end was trimmed by 4 bases and the J gene end by 7 bases; junction bases not matched to a gene: 4. CDR3 length: 13 amino acids. The sample is drawn from a study of T cell changes during pregnancy in multiple sclerosis. Data came from immunoSEQ multiplex PCR; TCRdb stores just in-frame clones and leaves some out. The table shows about 98,000 clones, with about 91% occurring only once. V usage is TRBV4-1 and J usage is TRBJ2-1; 7 bases line up with TRBD2. The starting material was peripheral blood, obtained after pregnancy. The TCR originated in a female donor in good health, enrolled as a control in a pregnancy study. The CDR3 DNA sequence: TGCGCCAGCAGCCTGGGAGGGGTTAATGAGCAGTTCTTC. Its translation: CASSLGGVNEQFF.